Reported below is one TCR beta chain. There is no known antigen for this receptor. Base quality data are lacking; no much larger clone is found one base away. The donors were healthy, HIV-negative adults who had no recently reported acute infections or vaccinations. Only Caucasian adults living in Nashville, Tennessee, USA were represented among the donors. CD4+ T cells were enriched through magnetic negative selection, after which naive cells were positively selected on CD45RA and the remaining negative fraction served as the memory subset. Blood was collected by leukapheresis, and PBMCs were isolated by Ficoll-Histopaque density gradient centrifugation and then cryopreserved in liquid nitrogen vapor phase. Analytical flow cytometry was used to check the purity and quantity of every magnetically sorted T cell population. Each sorted fraction had its genomic DNA isolated and then quantified by UV absorbance on a Nanodrop 2000c.

These data originate in a study of shared clonotypes between healthy human individuals (TCRdb year 2020). For context, the study as a whole: Three men and a couple of women, aged 18 to 49 years, made up the cohort. For each donor, CD4 naive and CD4 memory were each run on three plates, CD8 naive on two plates, and CD8 memory on one plate. The study deeply sequenced blood TCR repertoires of five healthy adults to estimate repertoire size and the extent of clonotype sharing between individuals. To increase sequencing depth and limit assay-specific biases, different laboratories used diverse techniques to prepare libraries and sequence TCR repertoires. Leukapheresis yielded between about 0.94 and 9 billion PBMCs per donor.

Using the deep immunoSEQ assay, TCR CDR3 regions were amplified from genomic DNA by multiplex PCR. Extracted genomic DNA from each cell subset was distributed evenly across all wells of several immunoSEQ 96-well plates, and each plate was treated as a replicate. For sorted subsets, around 200 ng genomic DNA, equal to about 30,000 T cell genomes, was loaded into each replicate PCR. Purified libraries were measured with a Qubit 3.0 fluorometer, size-checked on a Bioanalyzer 2100, and measured again with the KAPA Library Quantification kit. Every immunoSEQ 96-well plate was sequenced on a separate single-read 150-cycle Illumina NextSeq 550 flow cell. Under the source paper's analysis protocol: Because only junctional sequences without quality scores were contained in the immunoSEQ output, filtering matching that applied to full-length reads could not be performed. To assign V/J genes and CDR3, sequences were annotated against IMGT germline references using PyIR, a Python wrapper for IgBLAST v1.9. Reads with weak V/J assignments (E-value above 1e-6), missing CDR3, stop codons, out-of-frame junctions, or ambiguous translated residues were removed. V3J clonotypes were defined as sequences sharing an identical inferred V gene, J gene, and CDR3 amino acid sequence. Percentage overlap between repertoires was computed as shared unique clonotypes divided by the size of the smaller repertoire. Three approaches were used to assess repertoire richness: RTK rarefaction, the Chao1 estimator, and Recon v2.1 estimates of unobserved clonotypes. Generation probabilities were computed with OLGA for all TCRbeta clonotypes obtained by the gDNA method from a handful of donors. This is the immuneACCESS table as TCRdb keeps it, with only in-frame sequences that have V and J called. A part of the clones is gone; compared with another copy, unresolved V genes explain less than half, and the rest is unexplained. The D gene and trimming were derived from the DNA, and the V and J assignments and clone size from that table. The sample table records roughly 2 million clones; 85% to 95% of these occur just once. The top ten constitute more than 0.1% of the sample.

V loses 6 bases at its end and J loses 0 bases; junction bases beyond the gene matches: 0. CDR1 and CDR2 (LGHNA, YSLEER) derive from the germline V gene. The CDR3 contains 14 residues, cysteine and phenylalanine counted. CDR3 DNA is the only sequence kept; it has 42 bases, read in frame from the first base. Overall study outcomes, separate from this receptor: When several donors were compared, the shared fraction of clonotypes was about 5% for naive CD4, approximately 3.3% for naive CD8, 2.3% for memory CD4, and 0.35% to 0.5% for memory CD8. Sampling was restricted to blood, and TCR repertoires in tissue are likely to differ from TCR repertoires in blood. Pairwise subsampling indicated that sequencing depth was expected to affect the degree of clonotype sharing among donors. Naive subsets generally had larger estimated clonotype richness than memory subsets did. Because the study included a small number of donors, the genetic and exposure-history diversity represented was limited. Incomplete sequencing was indicated by rarefaction of sorted-subset datasets, despite the large sequencing depth. Higher generation probabilities were observed for clonotypes shared by all four sorted-subset donors than for non-shared clonotypes.

The chain employs TRBV4-3 and TRBJ2-2, with 8 junctional bases fitting TRBD1. The sequenced sample was naive CD4+ T cells sorted from blood. Sample cell subset or site, as interpreted from the label and publication: CD45RA+ positively selected. This receptor was taken from a man in his late teens or twenties in good health. The DNA reads as follows: TGCGCCAGCAGGACAGGGGCGAACACCGGGGAGCTGTTTTTT. It encodes CASRTGANTGELFF.